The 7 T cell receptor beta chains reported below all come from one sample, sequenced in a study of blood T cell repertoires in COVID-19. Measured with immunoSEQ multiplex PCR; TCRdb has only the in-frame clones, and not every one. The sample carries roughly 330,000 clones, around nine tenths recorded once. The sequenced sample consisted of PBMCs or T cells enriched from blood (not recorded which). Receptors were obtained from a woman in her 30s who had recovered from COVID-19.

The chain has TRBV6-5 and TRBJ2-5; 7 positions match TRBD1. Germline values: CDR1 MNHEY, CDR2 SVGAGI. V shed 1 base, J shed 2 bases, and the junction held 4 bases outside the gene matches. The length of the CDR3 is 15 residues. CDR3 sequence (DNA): TGTGCCAGCAGTTACTGGGCAGGGGGTCAAGAGACCCAGTACTTC. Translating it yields CASSYWAGGQETQYF.

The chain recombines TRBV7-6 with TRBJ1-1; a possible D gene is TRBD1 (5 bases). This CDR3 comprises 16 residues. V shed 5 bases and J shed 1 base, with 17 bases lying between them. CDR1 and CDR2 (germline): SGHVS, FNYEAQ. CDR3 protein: CASSREAGRSNTEAFF. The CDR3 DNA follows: TGTGCCAGCAGCAGGGAGGCAGGGCGGTCGAACACTGAAGCTTTCTTT.

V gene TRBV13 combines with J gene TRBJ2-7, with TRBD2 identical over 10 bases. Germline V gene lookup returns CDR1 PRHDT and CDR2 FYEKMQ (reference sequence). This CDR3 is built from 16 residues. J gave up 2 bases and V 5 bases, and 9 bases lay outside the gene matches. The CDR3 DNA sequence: TGTGCCAGCAGCACGGAAGCGGGGGGGAAACCCTACGAGCAGTACTTC. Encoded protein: CASSTEAGGKPYEQYF.

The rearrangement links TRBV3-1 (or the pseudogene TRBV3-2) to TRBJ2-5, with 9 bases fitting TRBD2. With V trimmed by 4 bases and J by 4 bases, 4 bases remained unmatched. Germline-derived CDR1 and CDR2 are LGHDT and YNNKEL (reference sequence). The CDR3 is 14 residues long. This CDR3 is CASSRAGGSETQYF. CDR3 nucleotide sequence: TGTGCCAGCAGCCGAGCGGGGGGCTCAGAGACCCAGTACTTC.

Here the CDR3 DNA reads TGTGCCAGCAGTTACTCCGGGCAGGGCCCCTACGAGCAGTACTTC. This translates into CASSYSGQGPYEQYF. V usage is TRBV6-2 or TRBV6-3 and J usage is TRBJ2-7; D perhaps matches TRBD1 (5 bases). The CDR3 consists of 15 residues. The germline V gene has CDR1 MNHEY and CDR2 SVGEGT. V lost 0 bases to trimming and J lost 2 bases, with 11 bases between them.

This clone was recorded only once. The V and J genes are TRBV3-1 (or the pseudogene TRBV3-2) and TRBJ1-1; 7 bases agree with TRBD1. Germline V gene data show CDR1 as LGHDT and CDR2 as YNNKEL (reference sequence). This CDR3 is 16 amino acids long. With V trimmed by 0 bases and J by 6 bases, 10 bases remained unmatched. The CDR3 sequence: CASSQDWAGGIPEAFF. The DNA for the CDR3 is TGTGCCAGCAGCCAAGATTGGGCAGGGGGTATCCCTGAAGCTTTCTTT.

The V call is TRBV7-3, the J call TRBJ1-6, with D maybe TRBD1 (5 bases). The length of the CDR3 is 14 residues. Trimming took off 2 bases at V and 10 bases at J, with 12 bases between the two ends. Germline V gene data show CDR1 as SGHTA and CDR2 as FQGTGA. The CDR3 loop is CASSLWGVGSPLHF. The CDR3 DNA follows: TGTGCCAGCAGCTTATGGGGGGTTGGCTCACCCCTCCACTTT.